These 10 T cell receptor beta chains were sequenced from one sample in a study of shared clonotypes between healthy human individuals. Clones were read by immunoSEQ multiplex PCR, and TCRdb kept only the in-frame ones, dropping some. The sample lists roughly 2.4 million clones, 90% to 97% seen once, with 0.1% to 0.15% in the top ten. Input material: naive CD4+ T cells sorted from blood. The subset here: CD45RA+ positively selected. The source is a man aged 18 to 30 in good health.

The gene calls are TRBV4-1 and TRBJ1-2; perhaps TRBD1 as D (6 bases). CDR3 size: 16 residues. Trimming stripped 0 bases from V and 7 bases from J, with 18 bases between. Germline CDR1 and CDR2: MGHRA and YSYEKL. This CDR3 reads CASSQDASWGAGGYTF. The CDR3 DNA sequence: TGCGCCAGCAGCCAAGATGCGAGCTGGGGGGCTGGTGGCTACACCTTC.

The CDR3 DNA follows: TGTGCCATCAGTGGGGTCCCTATGCTAGCGGGAGGGACAGATACGCAGTATTTT. Protein sequence: CAISGVPMLAGGTDTQYF. The V and J genes are TRBV10-3 and TRBJ2-3, with 12 nucleotides matching TRBD2. The ends lost 4 bases at V and 3 bases at J; junction bases unmatched: 11. Germline CDR1 ENHRY, CDR2 SYGVKD. The CDR3 covers 18 residues.

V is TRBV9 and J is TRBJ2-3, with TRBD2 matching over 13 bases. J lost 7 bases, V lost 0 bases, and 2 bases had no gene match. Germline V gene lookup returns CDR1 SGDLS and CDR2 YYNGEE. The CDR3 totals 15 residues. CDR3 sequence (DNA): TGTGCCAGCAGCGTAGAAGGGACTAGCGGGAATACGCAGTATTTT. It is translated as CASSVEGTSGNTQYF.

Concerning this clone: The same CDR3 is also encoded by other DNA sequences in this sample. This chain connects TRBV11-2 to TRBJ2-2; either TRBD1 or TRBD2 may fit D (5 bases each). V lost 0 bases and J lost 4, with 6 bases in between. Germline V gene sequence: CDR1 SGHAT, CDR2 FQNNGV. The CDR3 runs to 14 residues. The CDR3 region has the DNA TGTGCCAGCAGCTTAGATGGGGGCACCGGGGAGCTGTTTTTT. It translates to CASSLDGGTGELFF.

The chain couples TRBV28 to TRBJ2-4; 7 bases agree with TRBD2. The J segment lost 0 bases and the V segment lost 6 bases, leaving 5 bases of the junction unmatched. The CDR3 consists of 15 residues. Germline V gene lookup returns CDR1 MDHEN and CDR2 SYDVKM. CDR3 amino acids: CASSPSGVAKNIQYF. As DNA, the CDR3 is TGTGCCAGCAGCCCAAGCGGGGTAGCCAAAAACATTCAGTACTTC.

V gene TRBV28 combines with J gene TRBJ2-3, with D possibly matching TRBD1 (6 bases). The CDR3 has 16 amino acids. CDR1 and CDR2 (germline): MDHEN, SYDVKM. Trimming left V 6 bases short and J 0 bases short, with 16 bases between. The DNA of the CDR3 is TGTGCCAGCAGCCCCTCAAGGGGGACCAGCACAGATACGCAGTATTTT. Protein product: CASSPSRGTSTDTQYF.

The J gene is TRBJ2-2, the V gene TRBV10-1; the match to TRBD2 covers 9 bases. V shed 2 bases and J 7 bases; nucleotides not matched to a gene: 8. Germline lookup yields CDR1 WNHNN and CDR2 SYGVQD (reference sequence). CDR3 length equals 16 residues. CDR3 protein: CASSEVAGVWSGELFF. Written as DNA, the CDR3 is TGCGCCAGCAGTGAGGTAGCGGGGGTCTGGAGCGGGGAGCTGTTTTTT.

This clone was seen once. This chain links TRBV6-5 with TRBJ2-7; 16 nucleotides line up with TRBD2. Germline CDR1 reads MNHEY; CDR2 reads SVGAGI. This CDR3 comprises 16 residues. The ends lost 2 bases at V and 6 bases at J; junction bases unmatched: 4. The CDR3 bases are TGTGCCAGCAGTTACCCAGGGACTAGCGGGAGGGTCGAGCAGTACTTC. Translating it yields CASSYPGTSGRVEQYF.

The CDR3 reads CASSRQGAQDSGANVLTF. For the CDR3, the DNA is TGCGCCAGCAGCCGCCAGGGGGCGCAAGACTCTGGGGCCAACGTCCTGACTTTC. The rearrangement links TRBV4-1 to TRBJ2-6, with 8 nucleotides matching TRBD1. Unmatched junction bases numbered 8, after V lost 4 bases and J lost 0 bases. This CDR3 comprises 18 residues. The germline V gene has CDR1 MGHRA and CDR2 YSYEKL.

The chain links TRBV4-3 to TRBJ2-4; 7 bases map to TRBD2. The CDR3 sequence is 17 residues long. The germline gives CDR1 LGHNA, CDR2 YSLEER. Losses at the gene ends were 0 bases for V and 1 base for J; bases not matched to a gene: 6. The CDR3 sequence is CASSQETSSGAKNIQYF. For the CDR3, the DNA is TGCGCCAGCAGCCAAGAAACGTCTAGCGGCGCCAAAAACATTCAGTACTTC.